The 6 T cell receptor beta chains below were found in one sample sequenced in a study of blood T cells in healthy people across ages. The use of a sample-barcoded 5' primer and a J-beta primer mix characterized a second PCR of about 6 to 11 cycles. MiXCR, run by TCRdb on the 5' RACE reads, gives a single entry per CDR3 protein. The repertoire holds some 1,000,000 distinct CDR3 sequences, less than 25% seen once, with around 0.75% in the top ten. This sample also appeared in a second study, on T cells of mothers and their children.

Material: blood. The receptors were sampled from a girl aged 2 to 10 in good health.

In this sample, this clonotype turned up a few times. This sequence joins TRBV20-1 and TRBJ2-7; D remains ambiguous. Germline values: CDR1 DFQATT, CDR2 SNEGSKA (reference sequence). V lost 1 base and J 0 bases, leaving 10 bases between the germline ends. The CDR3 runs 14 residues. This CDR3 is CSARGVQASYEQYF. DNA for the CDR3: TGCAGTGCTAGAGGGGTTCAGGCCTCCTACGAGCAGTACTTC.

The chain is built from TRBV10-3 and TRBJ2-3, with TRBD2 matching over 12 bases. Germline V CDR1 and CDR2: ENHRY, SYGVKD. V gave up 5 bases and J gave up 2 bases; unmatched junction bases: 2. The CDR3 loop spans 15 amino acids. CDR3 sequence (DNA): TGTGCCATCAGTAGGACTAGCGGGATCACAGATACGCAGTATTTT. This encodes CAISRTSGITDTQYF.

In the case of this clonotype: This CDR3 fails to terminate in the conserved phenylalanine or tryptophan, so it likely reflects a read error. The V gene is TRBV7-6, the J gene TRBJ1-1, with D possibly being TRBD1 (5 bases). This CDR3 is built from 14 residues. Germline V gives CDR1 SGHVS, CDR2 FNYEAQ. V was clipped by 0 bases and J by 4 bases, with 9 bases between them. The CDR3 DNA follows: TGTGCCAGCAGCTTAGCCACAGGAGGCACTGAAGCTTTCCTT. Its protein product is CASSLATGGTEAFL.

This clonotype was picked up a small number of times. A much larger clonotype is one base distant, so this may be a read error. This sequence joins TRBV2 and TRBJ2-5; unclear D gene. The end of the DNA is better explained by TRBJ2-7, so the J call may be wrong. The CDR3 is made up of 13 amino acids. Germline CDR1 SNHLY, CDR2 FYNNEI. The chain's CDR3 is CAGTETPSYEQYF. CDR3 DNA sequence: TGTGCCGGCACTGAGACACCATCCTACGAGCAGTACTTC.

The DNA of the CDR3 is TGCGCCAGCAGCCTGACTAGGGAGGTGTACGAGCAGTACTTC. This gives the protein CASSLTREVYEQYF. The chain couples TRBV4-3 to TRBJ2-7; weak D call: TRBD2 (6 bases). Trimming removed 4 bases at V and 4 bases at J, with 14 bases between. CDR1 is LGHNA, CDR2 YSLEER, per germline. The length of the CDR3 is 14 residues.

This clonotype was seen a few times. The rearrangement joins TRBV5-1 to TRBJ2-1, with 9 bases identical to TRBD2. The length of the CDR3 is 16 residues. Trimming took 4 bases from V and 9 from J; bases not matched to a gene: 14. CDR1 and CDR2 (germline): SGHRS, YFSETQ. The CDR3 reads CASSQDVAGARGEQFF. The CDR3 DNA reads TGCGCCAGCAGCCAGGACGTAGCGGGAGCTCGTGGTGAGCAGTTCTTC.